This T cell receptor (beta chain) emerged from a study of CD8 T cells in ankylosing spondylitis. Germline V CDR1 and CDR2: DFQATT, SNEGSKA (reference sequence). This CDR3 is 15 amino acids long. Trimming at V came to 4 bases and at J to 8 bases, leaving 14 bases not matched to a gene. Points from the study as a whole: What appeared characteristic of ankylosing spondylitis blood was a TCR beta motif of seven to nine highly homologous variants. Disease-linked clones reportedly showed significant enrichment in matched ankylosing spondylitis synovial fluid.

It was by quantitative 5'-RACE with molecular barcodes that TCR beta libraries were made. TCRdb independently ran MiXCR on the 5' RACE reads; one entry per CDR3 protein. Of approximately 550,000 distinct CDR3 sequences in the sample, about 12% are singletons; the top ten hold under 7.5%. This clonotype was observed a few times. Its cognate antigen is unknown. This TCR was recovered from a male donor with ankylosing spondylitis. Sequenced input: blood, either unsorted or a sorted T cell fraction (not recorded which). The chain employs TRBV20-1 and TRBJ2-1; TRBD1 matches 7 bases. In nucleotides, the CDR3 is TGCAGTGCTACCGATCCCTCGACAGGGCGCGATGAGCAGTTCTTC. Amino acids: CSATDPSTGRDEQFF.